This TCR beta chain was profiled in a study of cytomegalovirus exposure and HLA in healthy donors. The V end lost 11 bases, the J end lost 0 bases, and 14 bases lay between the germline ends. The CDR3 is made up of 13 amino acids. Germline V CDR1 and CDR2: MNHNS, SASEGT. Method: immunoSEQ multiplex PCR; TCRdb's copy keeps in-frame clones and lacks some. The sample lists 100,000 to 150,000 clones; more than 95% were seen once. Material for sequencing was PBMCs. The chain couples TRBV6-1 to TRBJ2-7; no clear D. The sequence was obtained from a man younger than 35 in good health and CMV-seronegative. The CDR3 nucleotides are TGTGCCCCCGGCCTGACTTGCTCCTACGAGCAGTACTTC. This codes for CAPGLTCSYEQYF.